This TCR beta chain was obtained from a study of beta chain features in type 1 diabetes. Trimming took off 1 base at V and 0 bases at J, with 9 bases between the two ends. CDR3 length: 15 amino acids. In germline, CDR1 is SGHDN, CDR2 FVKESK. Notes on this clone: Its target is unknown.

Study-wide results and caveats: Reads derived from cDNA could over-represent cells showing high TCR expression. VDJ junctions in type 1 diabetes patients carried more deletions and fewer insertions.

The whole isolated RNA underwent reverse transcription, so sequencing captured expressed TCRB transcripts. The method was immunoSEQ multiplex PCR; TCRdb's version includes in-frame clones alone and lacks a portion of them. Among 810,000 or so clones listed, about 17% were seen once. The clonotype was recovered from a young woman in good health. The J gene is TRBJ2-5, the V gene TRBV14, with D unclear. Material: naive CD4+ T cells from blood. The CDR3 DNA reads TGTGCCAGCAGCCAAGGGGGAAGGTACCAAGAGACCCAGTACTTC. This codes for CASSQGGRYQETQYF. The full variable domain, rest sourced from reference TRBV14 and TRBJ2-5, is EAGVTQFPSHSVIEKGQTVTLRCDPISGHDNLYWYRRVMGKEIKFLLHFVKESKQDESGMPNNRFLAERTGGTYSTLKVQPAELEDSGVYFCASSQGGRYQETQYFGPGTRLLVL.